This TCR beta chain was identified during a study of shared clonotypes between healthy human individuals (dated by TCRdb to the early 2020s). For context, the study as a whole: The cohort included a few men and a couple of women between 18 and 49 years of age. Per donor, three plates each were used for CD4 naive and CD4 memory, two for CD8 naive, and one for CD8 memory. To estimate repertoire size and how much clonotype sharing occurs between individuals, the study deeply sequenced the blood TCR repertoires of five healthy adults. Libraries were prepared and TCR repertoires were sequenced by different laboratories using diverse techniques, in order to increase sequencing depth and limit assay-specific biases. Each donor's leukapheresis produced roughly between roughly 0.85 and 9.5 billion PBMCs. Results and caveats for the whole study, not just this receptor: Compared with non-shared clonotypes, clonotypes shared by all four sorted-subset donors had higher generation probabilities. Sharing across a handful of donors was observed for around 4.8% of naive CD4, about 4% of naive CD8, 2% to 2.5% of memory CD4, and roughly 0.43% of memory CD8 clonotypes. Because the study included a small number of donors, the genetic and exposure-history diversity represented was limited. Pairwise subsampling led to the expectation that sequencing depth would affect the degree of clonotype sharing among donors. Sampling was restricted to blood, and TCR repertoires in tissue are likely to differ from TCR repertoires in blood. Incomplete sequencing was indicated by rarefaction of sorted-subset datasets, despite the large sequencing depth. Naive subsets generally had larger estimated clonotype richness than memory subsets did.

At the junction V is shortened by 8 bases and J by 2 bases; bases outside the gene matches: 6. Taken from the germline V gene, the CDR1 and CDR2 loops are SNHLY and FYNNEI. Spanning cysteine to phenylalanine, the CDR3 consists of 14 amino acids. Of the read, only the CDR3 DNA is kept; its 42 bases are in frame from base 1. CD8 naive samples consisted of CD45RO-negative cells that were positively selected for CCR7, yielding a CD45RA+CCR7+ population without TemRA cells. Donors were healthy HIV-negative adults with no recently reported acute infections or vaccinations. All donors were Caucasian adults living in Nashville, Tennessee, USA. Blood was collected by leukapheresis, and PBMCs were isolated by Ficoll-Histopaque density gradient centrifugation and then cryopreserved in liquid nitrogen vapor phase. Analytical flow cytometry was used to check the purity and quantity of each magnetically sorted T cell population. Genomic DNA was isolated from each sorted fraction and quantified by UV absorbance on a Nanodrop 2000c.

Concerning this clone: The antigen it binds to is not known. Base qualities were left out, and no much larger clone turns up one base away.

Using the deep immunoSEQ assay, multiplex PCR amplified TCR CDR3 regions from genomic DNA. Genomic DNA extracted from each cell subset was distributed evenly over all wells of several immunoSEQ 96-well plates, and each plate served as one replicate. For sorted subsets, 200 to 250 ng genomic DNA, equal to 30,000 or so T cell genomes, was loaded into each replicate PCR. Purified libraries were measured with a Qubit 3.0 fluorometer, size-checked on a Bioanalyzer 2100, and measured again with the KAPA Library Quantification kit. Each immunoSEQ 96-well plate was sequenced on its own single-read 150-cycle Illumina NextSeq 550 flow cell. In the original analysis: The immunoSEQ output contained only junctional sequences without quality scores, so filtering could not match that applied to full-length reads. To assign V/J genes and CDR3, sequences were annotated using PyIR, a Python wrapper for IgBLAST v1.9, with IMGT germline references. Reads were filtered out if the reads had weak V/J assignments (E-value above 1e-6), no CDR3, stop codons, out-of-frame junctions, or ambiguous translated residues. V3J clonotypes were defined by identical inferred V gene, J gene, and CDR3 amino acid sequence. To compute the percentage overlap between repertoires, the number of shared unique clonotypes was divided by the size of the smaller repertoire. Three approaches were used to assess repertoire richness: RTK rarefaction, the Chao1 estimator, and Recon v2.1 estimates of unobserved clonotypes. Generation probabilities for all TCRbeta clonotypes obtained by the gDNA method from a handful of donors were computed using OLGA. This is the immuneACCESS table as TCRdb keeps it, with only in-frame sequences that have V and J called. A part of the clones is gone; compared with another copy, unresolved V genes explain less than half, and the rest is unexplained. That table supplies the V and J calls and clone size; D and trimming were determined from the DNA. This sample gives around 2,100,000 clones in total; less than 95% of them show up just once. Roughly 1.2% of the sample belongs to the ten largest clones.

The clonotype was recovered from a young man in good health. The sequenced sample was naive CD8+ T cells sorted from blood. The label giving this sample's cell subset or site can be read as: CD45RA+CCR7+. Recombination connected TRBV2 to TRBJ1-1; TRBD1 agrees with 9 junctional bases. The nucleotides are TGTGCCAGCCTCCCGGGACAGGGAAACACTGAAGCTTTCTTT. Protein translation: CASLPGQGNTEAFF. Beyond the CDR3, the reference TRBV2 and TRBJ1-1 genes provide the residues; the full variable domain reads: EPEVTQTPSHQVTQMGQEVILRCVPISNHLYFYWYRQILGQKVEFLVSFYNNEISEKSEIFDDQFSVERPDGSNFTLKIRSTKLEDSAMYFCASLPGQGNTEAFFGQGTRLTVV.